Below are 3 T cell receptor beta chains sequenced from a single sample in a study of blood T cell repertoires in COVID-19. TCRdb keeps only in-frame clones here, not all; method: immunoSEQ multiplex PCR. The repertoire includes around 320,000 clones, approximately 86% of them detected once, and approximately 2% sits in the top ten. Sequencing was done on a sample of peripheral blood. All receptors derive from a man aged 18 to 29 with active or convalescent COVID-19.

The chain recombines TRBV19 with TRBJ1-2; D is perhaps TRBD1 (5 bases). Germline-derived CDR1 and CDR2 are LNHDA and SQIVND (reference sequence). Trimming stripped 6 bases from V and 5 bases from J, with 13 bases between. The length of the CDR3 is 13 residues. The CDR3 is CASSAGQLYGYTF. The DNA for the CDR3 is TGTGCCAGTAGCGCGGGGCAGTTATATGGCTACACCTTC.

The gene calls are TRBV12-3 or TRBV12-4 and TRBJ2-7; maybe TRBD2 (5 bases). Trimming took off 6 bases at V and 12 bases at J, with 15 bases between the two ends. This CDR3 comprises 11 residues. CDR3 nucleotides: TGTGCCAGCAGCCCCCGCCGCGGGCTGTACTTC. The encoded protein is CASSPRRGLYF.

The gene calls are TRBV28 and TRBJ1-1; D not certain. CDR1 MDHEN and CDR2 SYDVKM come from the germline V gene. The CDR3 contains 13 residues. Trimming removed 3 bases from V and 5 bases from J, with 10 bases in between. CDR3 sequence (DNA): TGTGCCAGCAGTTTTGAGGTTCGGACTGAAGCTTTCTTT. The encoded protein is CASSFEVRTEAFF.